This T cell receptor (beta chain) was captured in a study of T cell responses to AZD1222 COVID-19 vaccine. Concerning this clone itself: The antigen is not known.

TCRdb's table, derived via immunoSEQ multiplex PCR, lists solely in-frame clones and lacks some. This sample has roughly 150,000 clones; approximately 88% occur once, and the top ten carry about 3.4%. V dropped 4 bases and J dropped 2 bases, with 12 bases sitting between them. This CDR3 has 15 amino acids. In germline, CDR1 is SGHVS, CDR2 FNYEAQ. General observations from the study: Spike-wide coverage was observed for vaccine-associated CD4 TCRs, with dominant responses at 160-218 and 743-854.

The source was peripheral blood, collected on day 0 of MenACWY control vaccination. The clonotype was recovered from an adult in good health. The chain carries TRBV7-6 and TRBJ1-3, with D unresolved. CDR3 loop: CASSSPTETGNTIYF. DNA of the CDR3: TGTGCCAGCAGCTCGCCGACTGAGACTGGAAACACCATATATTTT.